The clone carrying this T cell receptor beta chain was detected a few times. V lost 1 base and J lost 0, with 13 bases in between. Germline V gene sequence: CDR1 LNHNV, CDR2 YYDKDF (reference sequence). The CDR3 length is 17 residues. TCRdb analysed the RT-PCR reads with MiXCR anew, one entry per CDR3 protein. The table has about 700,000 distinct CDR3 sequences, more than 13% seen once. The receptor comes from a female donor in good health, serving as a healthy control. Sequenced sample: memory CD4+ T cells from blood. The chain carries TRBV15 and TRBJ1-3; D may be TRBD1 (5 bases). The DNA of the CDR3 is TGTGCCACCAGCAGAGGGGGGGTGGCCTTCTCTGGAAACACCATATATTTT. As protein: CATSRGGVAFSGNTIYF.